This T cell receptor beta chain was identified during a study of blood T cell repertoires in COVID-19. Overall study: T cells, B-cell-depleted T cells, or PBMCs supplied cDNA or gDNA.

CDR3 length equals 15 residues. Looked up from germline, CDR1 is SGHRS and CDR2 is YFSETQ. V lost 0 bases to trimming and J lost 8 bases, with 17 bases between them. Per the original methods: Amplification from reference gene primers served as the basis for estimated nucleated cell counts. Assay used: immunoSEQ multiplex PCR; TCRdb lists only in-frame clones, some missing. The DNA was the basis for D and trimming; V, J and clone size are from that table. The sample yields a few hundred thousand clones, approximately 81% seen once. Sample: peripheral blood. The J gene is TRBJ1-2, the V gene TRBV5-1; D gene uncertain. This receptor was identified in a woman older than 75 with active or convalescent COVID-19. The CDR3, as DNA: TGCGCCAGCAGCTTGGCCCTTTCCGACTCTTTGGGCTACACCTTC. Its protein is CASSLALSDSLGYTF. The full variable domain, rest sourced from reference TRBV5-1 and TRBJ1-2, is KAGVTQTPRYLIKTRGQQVTLSCSPISGHRSVSWYQQTPGQGLQFLFEYFSETQRNKGNFPGRFSGRQFSNSRSEMNVSTLELGDSALYLCASSLALSDSLGYTFGSGTRLTVV.